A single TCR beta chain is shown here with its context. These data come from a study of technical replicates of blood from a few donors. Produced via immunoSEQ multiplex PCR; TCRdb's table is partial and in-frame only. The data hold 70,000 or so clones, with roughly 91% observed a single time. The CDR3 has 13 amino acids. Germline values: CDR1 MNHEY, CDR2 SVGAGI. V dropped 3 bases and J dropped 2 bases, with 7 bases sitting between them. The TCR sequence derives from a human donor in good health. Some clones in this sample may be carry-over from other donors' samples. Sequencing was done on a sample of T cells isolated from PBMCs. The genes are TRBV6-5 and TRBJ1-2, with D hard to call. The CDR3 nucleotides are TGTGCCAGCAGTTATACGGGGAACTATGGCTACACCTTC. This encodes CASSYTGNYGYTF.